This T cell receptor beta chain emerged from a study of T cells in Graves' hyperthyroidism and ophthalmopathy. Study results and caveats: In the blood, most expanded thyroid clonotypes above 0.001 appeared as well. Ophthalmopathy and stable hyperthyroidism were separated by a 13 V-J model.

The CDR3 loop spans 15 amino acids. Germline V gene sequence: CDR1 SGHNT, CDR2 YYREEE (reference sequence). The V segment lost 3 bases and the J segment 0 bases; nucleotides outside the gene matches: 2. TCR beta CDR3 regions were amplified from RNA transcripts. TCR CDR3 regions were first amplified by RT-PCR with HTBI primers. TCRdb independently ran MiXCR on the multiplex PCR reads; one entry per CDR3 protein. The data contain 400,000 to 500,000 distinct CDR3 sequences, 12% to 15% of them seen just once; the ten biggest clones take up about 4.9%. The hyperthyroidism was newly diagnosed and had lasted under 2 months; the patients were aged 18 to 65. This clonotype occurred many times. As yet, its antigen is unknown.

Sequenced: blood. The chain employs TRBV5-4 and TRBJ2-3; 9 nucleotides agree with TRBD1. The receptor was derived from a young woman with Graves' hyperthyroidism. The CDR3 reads CASSSGQGSTDTQYF. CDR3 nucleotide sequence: TGTGCCAGCAGCTCCGGACAGGGGAGCACAGATACGCAGTATTTT.